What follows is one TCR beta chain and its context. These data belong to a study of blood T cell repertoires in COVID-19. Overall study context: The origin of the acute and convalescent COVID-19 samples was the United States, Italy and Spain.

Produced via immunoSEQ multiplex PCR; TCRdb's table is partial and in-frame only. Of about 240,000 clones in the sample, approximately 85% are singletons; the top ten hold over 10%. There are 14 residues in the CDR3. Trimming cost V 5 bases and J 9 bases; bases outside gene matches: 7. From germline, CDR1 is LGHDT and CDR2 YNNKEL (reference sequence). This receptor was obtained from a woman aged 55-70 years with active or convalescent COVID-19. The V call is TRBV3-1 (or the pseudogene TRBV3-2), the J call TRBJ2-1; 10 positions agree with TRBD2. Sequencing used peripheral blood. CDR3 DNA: TGTGCCAGCAGCACTAGCGGGGCCACGAGTGAGCAGTTCTTC. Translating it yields CASSTSGATSEQFF.